These 2 T cell receptor beta chains were all obtained from the same sample, sequenced in a study of Graves' ophthalmopathy and Graves' hyperthyroidism. RNA served as the template for amplifying TCR beta CDR3 regions. A first-round RT-PCR used HTBI primers, followed by a second-round multiplex PCR. TCRdb re-analysed the multiplex PCR reads in MiXCR, keeping a single row per CDR3 protein. The repertoire consists of more than 1,000,000 distinct CDR3 sequences, with 36% occurring once and the leading ten covering around 10%. The sequenced sample consisted of peripheral blood or thyroid tissue (not recorded which). The receptors here all came from an adult man with Graves' hyperthyroidism.

This clonotype was detected ten times or more. The V and J genes are TRBV29-1 and TRBJ1-1, with TRBD1 as a possible D gene (5 bases). The CDR3 length is 11 residues. Trimming shortened V by 7 bases and J by 7 bases, and 13 bases separated the two germline ends. Germline CDR1 SQVTM, CDR2 ANQGSEA. CDR3 residues: CSARGVGEAFF. CDR3 nucleotide sequence: TGCAGCGCCCGGGGGGTCGGTGAAGCTTTCTTT.

The V call is TRBV15, the J call TRBJ1-5, with D unclear. Per germline, CDR1 LNHNV and CDR2 YYDKDF (reference sequence). The CDR3 spans 12 residues. V lost 3 bases and J 7 bases, leaving 7 bases between the germline ends. CDR3 sequence: CATSSLGQPQHF. Written as DNA, the CDR3 is TGTGCCACCAGCAGTTTGGGGCAGCCCCAGCATTTT.